Listed below are T cell receptor beta chains from one sample, sequenced in a study of Ad26.COV2.S vaccination and SARS-CoV-2 variants. Here immunoSEQ multiplex PCR was the method, and the copy in TCRdb shows in-frame clones only, minus some. Altogether about 350,000 clones are present, around 84% being singletons, with the ten largest covering about 3.3%. The sample was peripheral blood, taken in a trial of Ad26.COV2.S vaccine versus placebo. These receptors originate from a person between 18 and 65 years old who received the Ad26.COV2.S COVID-19 vaccine or a placebo. Both conserved end residues are part of each CDR3. A D gene is named only where the DNA matches it firmly. The size field is filled for only some rows; it gives once, few, many or a size class.

CDR3 protein: CSVQQATHYGYTF
CDR3 DNA: TGCAGCGTGCAACAGGCGACCCACTATGGCTACACCTTC
clone size: once
D gene: -
J gene: TRBJ1-2
V gene: TRBV29-1
CDR3 length: 13

CDR3 protein: CASSPRHRGQETQYF
CDR3 DNA: TGTGCCAGCAGCCCTCGGCACAGGGGCCAAGAGACCCAGTACTTC
clone size: -
D gene: TRBD1
J gene: TRBJ2-5
V gene: TRBV5-6
CDR3 length: 15

CDR3 protein: CSASYIGYEQYF
CDR3 DNA: TGCAGTGCTAGTTATATAGGGTACGAGCAGTACTTC
clone size: -
D gene: -
J gene: TRBJ2-7
V gene: TRBV20-1
CDR3 length: 12

CDR3 protein: CASGSPGTYGYTF
CDR3 DNA: TGTGCCAGCGGATCCCCGGGAACCTATGGCTACACCTTC
clone size: -
D gene: -
J gene: TRBJ1-2
V gene: TRBV27
CDR3 length: 13

CDR3 protein: CASSLGYNTEAFF
CDR3 DNA: TGTGCCAGCAGCTTGGGATATAACACTGAAGCTTTCTTT
clone size: -
D gene: -
J gene: TRBJ1-1
V gene: TRBV11-2
CDR3 length: 13

CDR3 protein: CASSGGLAGAVSSTDTQYF
CDR3 DNA: TGTGCCAGCAGCGGGGGACTAGCGGGGGCTGTGAGTAGCACAGATACGCAGTATTTT
clone size: -
D gene: TRBD2
J gene: TRBJ2-3
V gene: TRBV5-8
CDR3 length: 19

CDR3 protein: CASSQHLGGDTEAFF
CDR3 DNA: TGTGCCAGCAGTCAGCACCTCGGAGGGGATACTGAAGCTTTCTTT
clone size: -
D gene: -
J gene: TRBJ1-1
V gene: TRBV6-2/TRBV6-3
CDR3 length: 15

CDR3 protein: CASSVTGYNSPLHF
CDR3 DNA: TGTGCCAGCAGCGTTACAGGGTATAATTCACCCCTCCACTTT
clone size: -
D gene: -
J gene: TRBJ1-6
V gene: TRBV9
CDR3 length: 14

CDR3 protein: CASSLTPKEFF
CDR3 DNA: TGTGCCAGCAGCTTGACCCCCAAGGAGTTCTTC
clone size: -
D gene: -
J gene: TRBJ2-1
V gene: TRBV5-5
CDR3 length: 11

CDR3 protein: CASSLTGGRNTEAFF
CDR3 DNA: TGTGCCAGCAGTTTAACAGGGGGACGGAACACTGAAGCTTTCTTT
clone size: -
D gene: TRBD1
J gene: TRBJ1-1
V gene: TRBV27
CDR3 length: 15

CDR3 protein: CASSRWKEGGIQYF
CDR3 DNA: TGTGCCAGCAGCAGATGGAAAGAGGGCGGCATTCAGTACTTC
clone size: -
D gene: -
J gene: TRBJ2-4
V gene: TRBV7-9
CDR3 length: 14

CDR3 protein: CSASWEQFTTNEKLFF
CDR3 DNA: TGCAGTGCTAGTTGGGAACAGTTTACAACTAATGAAAAACTGTTTTTT
clone size: -
D gene: -
J gene: TRBJ1-4
V gene: TRBV20-1
CDR3 length: 16

CDR3 protein: CASSDEQGAALRQYF
CDR3 DNA: TGTGCCAGCAGTGATGAACAGGGGGCGGCTTTACGGCAGTACTTC
clone size: -
D gene: TRBD1
J gene: TRBJ2-7
V gene: TRBV6-1
CDR3 length: 15

CDR3 protein: CASSLARASDTQYF
CDR3 DNA: TGTGCCAGCAGCTTGGCCAGGGCTTCGGATACGCAGTATTTT
clone size: -
D gene: -
J gene: TRBJ2-3
V gene: TRBV5-6
CDR3 length: 14

CDR3 protein: CASSQLNRGNEQFF
CDR3 DNA: TGTGCCAGCAGCCAATTAAACAGGGGGAATGAGCAGTTCTTC
clone size: -
D gene: TRBD1
J gene: TRBJ2-1
V gene: TRBV16
CDR3 length: 14

CDR3 protein: CAWKRGQGRHQPQHF
CDR3 DNA: TGTGCCTGGAAACGGGGACAGGGGAGGCATCAGCCCCAGCATTTT
clone size: -
D gene: TRBD1
J gene: TRBJ1-5
V gene: TRBV30
CDR3 length: 15

CDR3 protein: CASSPRQGARTGELFF
CDR3 DNA: TGTGCCAGCAGCCCACGACAGGGGGCGAGGACCGGGGAGCTGTTTTTT
clone size: -
D gene: TRBD1
J gene: TRBJ2-2
V gene: TRBV11-3
CDR3 length: 16

CDR3 protein: CASSLASGRGETQYF
CDR3 DNA: TGTGCCAGCAGTTTAGCTAGCGGGAGGGGGGAGACCCAGTACTTC
clone size: -
D gene: TRBD2
J gene: TRBJ2-5
V gene: TRBV28
CDR3 length: 15

CDR3 protein: CAISLQGMNTEAFF
CDR3 DNA: TGTGCCATCAGCCTACAGGGGATGAACACTGAAGCTTTCTTT
clone size: -
D gene: TRBD1
J gene: TRBJ1-1
V gene: TRBV10-3
CDR3 length: 14

CDR3 protein: CASSLDRTDTQYF
CDR3 DNA: TGTGCCAGCAGCTTAGATCGGACAGATACGCAGTATTTT
clone size: -
D gene: -
J gene: TRBJ2-3
V gene: TRBV11-2
CDR3 length: 13

CDR3 protein: CASSTRGRTEAFF
CDR3 DNA: TGTGCCAGCAGTACCAGGGGGCGAACTGAAGCTTTCTTT
clone size: -
D gene: TRBD1
J gene: TRBJ1-1
V gene: TRBV6-5
CDR3 length: 13

CDR3 protein: CASSYRSNQPQHF
CDR3 DNA: TGTGCCAGCAGTTACCGGAGTAATCAGCCCCAGCATTTT
clone size: -
D gene: -
J gene: TRBJ1-5
V gene: TRBV6-6
CDR3 length: 13

CDR3 protein: CASSPGWGPTDTQYF
CDR3 DNA: TGTGCCAGCAGCCCTGGTTGGGGCCCCACAGATACGCAGTATTTT
clone size: -
D gene: -
J gene: TRBJ2-3
V gene: TRBV14
CDR3 length: 15

CDR3 protein: CASSPELAGVGQYF
CDR3 DNA: TGCGCCAGCAGCCCAGAACTAGCGGGAGTCGGGCAGTACTTC
clone size: -
D gene: TRBD2
J gene: TRBJ2-7
V gene: TRBV4-1
CDR3 length: 14

CDR3 protein: CASSDLGLLEETQYF
CDR3 DNA: TGTGCCAGCAGTGATTTAGGACTACTTGAAGAGACCCAGTACTTC
clone size: -
D gene: -
J gene: TRBJ2-5
V gene: TRBV2
CDR3 length: 15

CDR3 protein: CASSLSGSSYNSPLHF
CDR3 DNA: TGTGCCAGCAGCCTAAGCGGTAGCTCCTATAATTCACCCCTCCACTTT
clone size: few
D gene: -
J gene: TRBJ1-6
V gene: TRBV7-2
CDR3 length: 16

CDR3 protein: CASRLGRDEGYTF
CDR3 DNA: TGTGCCAGCAGACTCGGGAGGGACGAGGGCTACACCTTC
clone size: -
D gene: -
J gene: TRBJ1-2
V gene: TRBV7-2
CDR3 length: 13

CDR3 protein: CASSLGAQGLYEQYF
CDR3 DNA: TGTGCCAGCAGCTTGGGGGCTCAGGGTTTGTACGAGCAGTACTTC
clone size: few
D gene: -
J gene: TRBJ2-7
V gene: TRBV5-6
CDR3 length: 15